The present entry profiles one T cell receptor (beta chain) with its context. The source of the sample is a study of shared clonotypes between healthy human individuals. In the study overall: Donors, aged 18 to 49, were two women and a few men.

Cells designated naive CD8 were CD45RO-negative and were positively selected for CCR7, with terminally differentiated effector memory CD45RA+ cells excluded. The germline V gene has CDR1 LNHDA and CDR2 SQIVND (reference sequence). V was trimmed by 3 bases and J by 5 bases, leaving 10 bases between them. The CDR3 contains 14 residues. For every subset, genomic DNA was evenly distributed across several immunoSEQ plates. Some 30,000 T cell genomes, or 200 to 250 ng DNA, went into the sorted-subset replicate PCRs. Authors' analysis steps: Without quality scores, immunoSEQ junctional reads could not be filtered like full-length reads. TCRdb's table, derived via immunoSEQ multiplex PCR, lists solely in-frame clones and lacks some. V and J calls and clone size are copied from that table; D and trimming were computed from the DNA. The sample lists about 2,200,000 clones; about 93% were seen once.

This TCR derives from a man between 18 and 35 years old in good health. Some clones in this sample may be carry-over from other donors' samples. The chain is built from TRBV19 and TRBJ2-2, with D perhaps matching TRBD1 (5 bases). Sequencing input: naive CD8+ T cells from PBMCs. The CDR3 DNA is TGTGCCAGTAGTATGTGGGGCGGAACCGGGGAGCTGTTTTTT. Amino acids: CASSMWGGTGELFF.